Described below is a single T cell receptor beta chain sequence and its context. This entry comes from a study of blood T cell repertoires in COVID-19. The CDR3 runs to 15 residues. Per the germline V gene, CDR1 is MNHNS and CDR2 is SASEGT. Trimming pared 1 base from V and 4 bases from J, leaving 12 bases between. The table came from immunoSEQ multiplex PCR; TCRdb's copy has only in-frame clones and leaves some out. The sample lists roughly 66,000 clones, roughly 80% occurring once. The receptor's source is a woman aged 55-70 years with acute or convalescent COVID-19. The specimen sequenced was peripheral blood. The chain joins TRBV6-1 to TRBJ2-3, with D possibly being TRBD2 (6 bases). The CDR3 nucleotides read TGTGCCAGCAGTGAAGGCGGATGGGGGGCAGATACGCAGTATTTT. Translating gives CASSEGGWGADTQYF.